One sample yielded the 4 T cell receptor beta chains listed below, sequenced in a study of blood T cell repertoires in COVID-19. Profiled with immunoSEQ multiplex PCR; TCRdb holds only in-frame clones, not every one. The data hold 300,000 to 350,000 clones, with about 90% observed a single time. The source material was PBMCs or T cells enriched from blood (not recorded which). These receptors all come from a woman under 40 who had been exposed to COVID-19.

The chain combines TRBV27 with TRBJ2-7; 7 bases agree with TRBD1. CDR3 size: 15 residues. The V and J ends lost 6 bases and 0 bases, in that order; junction bases with no gene match: 8. Germline CDR1 is MNHEY and CDR2 is SMNVEV (reference sequence). This CDR3 is CASRDGTANSYEQYF. The CDR3 nucleotides are TGTGCCAGCAGAGATGGGACAGCGAACTCCTACGAGCAGTACTTC.

The chain combines TRBV27 with TRBJ1-4, with D uncertain. Germline loops: CDR1 MNHEY, CDR2 SMNVEV (reference sequence). Between the trimmed V and J ends, which lost 5 bases and 6 bases, there was a span of 16 bases. The CDR3 runs to 15 residues. The CDR3 sequence: CASSRLGPPDEKLFF. For the CDR3, the DNA is TGTGCCAGCAGTCGACTTGGTCCGCCGGATGAAAAACTGTTTTTT.

The chain joins TRBV5-1 to TRBJ2-3; 12 nucleotides line up with TRBD1. The CDR3 contains 19 residues. Germline V lookup: CDR1 SGHRS, CDR2 YFSETQ. The V gene end was trimmed by 4 bases and the J gene end by 6 bases; junction bases not matched to a gene: 18. The CDR3 is CASSHIITPRDRGRDTQYF. DNA for the CDR3: TGCGCCAGCAGCCATATTATCACCCCCCGGGACAGGGGGCGGGATACGCAGTATTTT.

This chain uses TRBV5-4 with TRBJ2-4; tentatively, D is TRBD1 (6 bases). Germline V gene data show CDR1 as SGHNT and CDR2 as YYREEE (reference sequence). V dropped 4 bases and J dropped 5 bases, with 10 bases sitting between them. The CDR3 sequence is 13 residues long. In DNA form, the CDR3 reads TGTGCCAGCAGCCGTGAGGGGGAAAACATTCAGTACTTC. Translation gives CASSREGENIQYF.